This T cell receptor beta chain stems from a study of blood T cells in healthy people across ages. The CDR3 runs to 12 residues. V was clipped by 5 bases and J by 12 bases, with 11 bases between them. Per germline, CDR1 SGHTA and CDR2 FQGTGA. Using a J-beta primer mix together with a sample-barcoded 5' primer, a second PCR was run for about 7 to 12 cycles. TCRdb reanalysed the 5' RACE reads using MiXCR and keeps one entry per CDR3 protein. The sample lists hundreds of thousands of distinct CDR3 sequences, roughly half seen once, with about 13% in the top ten. The sample consisted of blood. V and J are TRBV7-3 and TRBJ1-6; D is possibly TRBD1 (5 bases). The clonotype comes from a woman of 80 years or more in good health. DNA for the CDR3: TGTGCCAGCAGCCAGTATGGGGGACCCCTCCACTTT. Translation gives CASSQYGGPLHF.